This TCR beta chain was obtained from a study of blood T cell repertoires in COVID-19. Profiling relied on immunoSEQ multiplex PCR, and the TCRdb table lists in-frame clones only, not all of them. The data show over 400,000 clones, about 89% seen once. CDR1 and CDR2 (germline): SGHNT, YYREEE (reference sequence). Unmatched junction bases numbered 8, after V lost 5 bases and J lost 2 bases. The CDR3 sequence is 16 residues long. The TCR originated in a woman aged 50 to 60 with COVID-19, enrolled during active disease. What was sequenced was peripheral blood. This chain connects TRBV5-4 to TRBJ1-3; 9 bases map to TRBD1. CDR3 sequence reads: CASRSAGTGTGNTIYF. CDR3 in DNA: TGTGCCAGCAGATCGGCTGGGACAGGGACTGGAAACACCATATATTTT. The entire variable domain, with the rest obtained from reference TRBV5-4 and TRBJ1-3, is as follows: ETGVTQSPTHLIKTRGQQVTLRCSSQSGHNTVSWYQQALGQGPQFIFQYYREEENGRGNFPPRFSGLQFPNYSSELNVNALELDDSALYLCASRSAGTGTGNTIYFGEGSWLTVV.